A single sample is the source of the 21 T cell receptor beta chains below, sequenced in a study of T cells after posttransplantation cyclophosphamide. Profiled with immunoSEQ multiplex PCR; TCRdb holds only in-frame clones, not every one. Altogether approximately 34,000 clones were found in the sample, and no singletons occur. Sequencing input: PBMCs. The receptors originated from a woman between 45 and 65 years old in good health and a related stem cell transplant donor.

This clone was observed at least ten times. The rearrangement uses TRBV18 and TRBJ1-5; 8 nucleotides match TRBD1. Germline lookup yields CDR1 KGHSH and CDR2 LQKENI. The CDR3 length is 14 residues. Trimming removed 4 bases from V and 5 bases from J; junction bases left unmatched: 4. The DNA for the CDR3 is TGTGCCAGCTCACTCACGACAGGGGATCAGCCCCAGCATTTT. Amino acid sequence: CASSLTTGDQPQHF.

This clone was counted between two and nine times. CDR3 in amino acids: CAWSPSYNSPLHF. The CDR3 DNA reads as TGTGCCTGGAGTCCCAGCTATAATTCACCCCTCCACTTT. The gene calls are TRBV30 and TRBJ1-6, with unresolved D. The V gene's germline CDR1 is GTSNPN and CDR2 SVGIG (reference sequence). Trimming removed 2 bases at V and 3 bases at J, with 5 bases between. The CDR3 has 13 amino acids.

This clone was detected ten times or more. The CDR3 coding sequence is TGTGCCAGCAGGGAGCGGGTCAACACCGGGGAGCTGTTTTTT. This translates into CASRERVNTGELFF. The chain recombines TRBV12-3 or TRBV12-4 with TRBJ2-2; D possibly corresponds to TRBD2 (6 bases). V was clipped by 6 bases and J by 2 bases, with 10 bases between them. The CDR3 totals 14 residues.

There are many counts of this clone. The V and J genes are TRBV6-2 or TRBV6-3 and TRBJ1-2, with 9 bases identical to TRBD1. Germline V CDR1 and CDR2: MNHEY, SVGEGT. This CDR3 comprises 15 residues. V lost 0 bases and J lost 7; bases outside the gene matches: 6. This CDR3 is CASSYSGQGIGGYTF. As DNA, the CDR3 is TGTGCCAGCAGTTACTCGGGACAGGGCATCGGTGGCTACACCTTC.

CDR3 bases: TGTGCCAGCAGTTCCCTTCAAAGGTCGGAGACCCAGTACTTC. Amino acid sequence: CASSSLQRSETQYF. V is TRBV27 and J is TRBJ2-5, with D uncertain. Germline V lookup: CDR1 MNHEY, CDR2 SMNVEV (reference sequence). CDR3 length equals 14 residues. Trimming shortened V by 4 bases and J by 5 bases, and 14 bases separated the two germline ends.

There are many counts of this clone. The V gene is TRBV15, the J gene TRBJ1-1; D possibly corresponds to TRBD1 (6 bases). The germline V gene has CDR1 LNHNV and CDR2 YYDKDF (reference sequence). The CDR3 is made up of 14 amino acids. The ends were cut back, 1 base at V and 1 base at J, with 7 bases in the middle. The CDR3, as DNA: TGTGCCACCAGCAGAGTACAGGGGAACACTGAAGCTTTCTTT. This codes for CATSRVQGNTEAFF.

This clone was recorded many times. The chain recombines TRBV18 with TRBJ1-1, with D possibly TRBD1 on 5 matching bases. Deletions cut 5 bases from V and 0 bases from J, with 16 bases between. This CDR3 contains 16 residues. From germline, CDR1 is KGHSH and CDR2 LQKENI. CDR3 region: CASSSRPPGMNTEAFF. The CDR3 DNA sequence: TGTGCCAGCTCATCACGACCTCCAGGGATGAACACTGAAGCTTTCTTT.

In this sample, this clone turned up many times. The chain uses TRBV6-5 and TRBJ2-7, with 10 nucleotides matching TRBD1. Germline-derived CDR1 and CDR2 are MNHEY and SVGAGI. With V trimmed by 5 bases and J by 3 bases, 7 bases remained unmatched. This CDR3 contains 15 residues. The CDR3 nucleotides read TGTGCCAGCAGTCCTTGGGACAGGGGAGTCTACGAGCAGTACTTC. This sequence encodes CASSPWDRGVYEQYF.

This clone has a count of ten or more. This chain connects TRBV7-6 to TRBJ1-2; D is perhaps TRBD1 (6 bases). V gave up 5 bases and J gave up 4 bases, with 14 bases separating them. This CDR3 has 14 residues. CDR1 and CDR2 (germline): SGHVS, FNYEAQ. The CDR3 sequence is CASSPRGSGYGYTF. CDR3 DNA sequence: TGTGCCAGCAGCCCCAGGGGAAGCGGCTATGGCTACACCTTC.

This clone was picked up a small number of times. This chain uses TRBV27 with TRBJ2-3, with 13 positions matching TRBD2. Losses at the gene ends were 5 bases for V and 3 bases for J; bases not matched to a gene: 11. Looked up from germline, CDR1 is MNHEY and CDR2 is SMNVEV (reference sequence). CDR3 length: 18 residues. The CDR3 coding sequence is TGTGCCAGCAGTCTTTCCGGGACTAGCGGGACCGGGACAGATACGCAGTATTTT. Protein: CASSLSGTSGTGTDTQYF.

This clone was seen ten or more times. The V and J genes are TRBV11-2 and TRBJ2-1, with 9 bases aligning to TRBD2. V shed 5 bases and J 9 bases; nucleotides not matched to a gene: 11. Germline CDR1 reads SGHAT; CDR2 reads FQNNGV. The CDR3 is made up of 15 amino acids. The CDR3 region has the DNA TGTGCCAGCAGCCCGCTCTCGCGGGAGGGCCTTGAGCAGTTCTTC. It translates to CASSPLSREGLEQFF.

This clone was seen many times. The chain carries TRBV19 and TRBJ2-7, with TRBD2 matching 12 bases. Germline trimming cut 4 bases from V and 3 bases from J; bases unmatched to any gene: 1. Germline V gene sequence: CDR1 LNHDA, CDR2 SQIVND (reference sequence). The CDR3 is 14 amino acids. The CDR3 protein is CASSRLAGDYEQYF. DNA for the CDR3: TGTGCCAGTAGTAGACTAGCGGGGGACTACGAGCAGTACTTC.

The rearrangement links TRBV30 to TRBJ1-1; TRBD1 aligns across 8 bases. Germline V gene lookup returns CDR1 GTSNPN and CDR2 SVGIG (reference sequence). This CDR3 is built from 14 residues. The trim removed 4 bases at V and 3 bases at J, leaving 7 bases unmatched. The CDR3 is CAWTAGQGHTEAFF. DNA of the CDR3: TGTGCCTGGACGGCTGGACAGGGCCACACTGAAGCTTTCTTT.

This clone appeared many times. The CDR3 spells CSVGQLNTEAFF. CDR3 DNA: TGCAGCGTTGGACAACTGAACACTGAAGCTTTCTTT. V usage is TRBV29-1 and J usage is TRBJ1-1, with D unclear. V lost 4 bases, J lost 0 bases, and 6 bases lay in between. CDR1 is SQVTM and CDR2 is ANQGSEA in the germline V gene. This CDR3 has 12 amino acids.

This clone was counted at least ten times. V and J are TRBV28 and TRBJ2-4; 7 positions match TRBD1. V dropped 8 bases and J dropped 3; count of bases not matched to a gene: 10. The CDR3 runs to 15 residues. Germline V gene data show CDR1 as MDHEN and CDR2 as SYDVKM. DNA for the CDR3: TGTGCCAGCCTCGCAATCGGACAGGACAAAAACATTCAGTACTTC. Translating gives CASLAIGQDKNIQYF.

This clone was seen at least ten times. The chain has TRBV7-3 and TRBJ1-1, with 8 bases that match TRBD1. The CDR3 totals 16 residues. Trimming at V came to 2 bases and at J to 0 bases, leaving 5 bases not matched to a gene. CDR1 and CDR2 from the germline V gene are SGHTA and FQGTGA. CDR3: CASSLQGALMNTEAFF. The CDR3 DNA reads as TGTGCCAGCAGCTTACAGGGGGCACTCATGAACACTGAAGCTTTCTTT.

This clone was counted ten times or more. The chain joins TRBV4-2 to TRBJ2-3, with 7 bases identical to TRBD2. The germline CDR1 and CDR2 sequences are LGHNA and YNFKEQ. The CDR3 runs 15 residues. The junction had 8 bases not matched to a gene; V was cut back by 6 bases and J by 2 bases. The CDR3 is CASRGSSGYTDTQYF. The DNA of the CDR3 is TGTGCCAGCAGAGGTTCTAGCGGATACACAGATACGCAGTATTTT.

The rearrangement links TRBV9 to TRBJ1-1; tentatively, D is TRBD1 (5 bases). Trimming cost V 0 bases and J 0 bases, with 12 bases left between them. The germline gives CDR1 SGDLS, CDR2 YYNGEE. The CDR3 is 16 amino acids. The CDR3 region has the DNA TGTGCCAGCAGCGTAGGAGGAGGGGTCATGAACACTGAAGCTTTCTTT. Protein: CASSVGGGVMNTEAFF. The full variable domain, completed using reference TRBV9 and TRBJ1-1, is DSGVTQTPKHLITATGQRVTLRCSPRSGDLSVYWYQQSLDQGLQFLIQYYNGEERAKGNILERFSAQQFPDLHSELNLSSLELGDSALYFCASSVGGGVMNTEAFFGQGTRLTVV.

This clone was found many times. V usage is TRBV19 and J usage is TRBJ2-5, with D perhaps matching TRBD1 (5 bases). The germline CDR1 and CDR2 sequences are LNHDA and SQIVND (reference sequence). The length of the CDR3 is 12 residues. Trimming shortened V by 7 bases and J by 5 bases, and 11 bases separated the two germline ends. In DNA form, the CDR3 reads TGTGCCAGTATCGACTCAGGGGAGACCCAGTACTTC. Protein: CASIDSGETQYF.

There are many counts of this clone. The CDR3 nucleotides read TGCGCCAGCAGCTTGGCAGATACCTACGAGCAGTACTTC. Translated: CASSLADTYEQYF. The chain recombines TRBV5-1 with TRBJ2-7; D unclear. The length of the CDR3 is 13 residues. Trimming took off 0 bases at V and 2 bases at J, with 6 bases between the two ends. Germline values: CDR1 SGHRS, CDR2 YFSETQ.

The chain combines TRBV6-5 with TRBJ2-5; 7 nucleotides align to TRBD1. J lost 4 bases, V lost 0 bases, and 2 bases had no gene match. This CDR3 region has 14 residues. Germline loops: CDR1 MNHEY, CDR2 SVGAGI. This chain's CDR3 is CASSYSTGRETQYF. The CDR3, as DNA: TGTGCCAGCAGTTACTCGACAGGGAGAGAGACCCAGTACTTC.